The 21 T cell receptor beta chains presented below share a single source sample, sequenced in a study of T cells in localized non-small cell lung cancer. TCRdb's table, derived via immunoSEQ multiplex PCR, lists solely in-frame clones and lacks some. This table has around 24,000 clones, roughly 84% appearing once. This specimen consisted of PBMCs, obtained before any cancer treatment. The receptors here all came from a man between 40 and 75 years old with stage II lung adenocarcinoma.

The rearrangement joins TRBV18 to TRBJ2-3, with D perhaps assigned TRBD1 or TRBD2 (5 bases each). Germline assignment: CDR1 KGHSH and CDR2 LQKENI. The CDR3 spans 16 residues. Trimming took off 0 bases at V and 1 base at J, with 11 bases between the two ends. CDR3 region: CASSPPLGTRTDTQYF. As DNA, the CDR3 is TGTGCCAGCTCACCACCCCTGGGGACCCGCACAGATACGCAGTATTTT. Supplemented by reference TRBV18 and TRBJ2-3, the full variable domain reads NAGVMQNPRHLVRRRGQEARLRCSPMKGHSHVYWYRQLPEEGLKFMVYLQKENIIDESGMPKERFSAEFPKEGPSILRIQQVVRGDSAAYFCASSPPLGTRTDTQYFGPGTRLTVL.

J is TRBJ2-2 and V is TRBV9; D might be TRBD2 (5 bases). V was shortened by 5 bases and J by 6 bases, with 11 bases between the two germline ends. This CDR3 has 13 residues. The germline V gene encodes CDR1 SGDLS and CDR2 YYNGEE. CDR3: CASRPGRAGELFF. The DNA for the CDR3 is TGTGCCAGCAGACCCGGGCGGGCCGGGGAGCTGTTTTTT. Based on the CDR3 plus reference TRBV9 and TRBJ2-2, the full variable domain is DSGVTQTPKHLITATGQRVTLRCSPRSGDLSVYWYQQSLDQGLQFLIQYYNGEERAKGNILERFSAQQFPDLHSELNLSSLELGDSALYFCASRPGRAGELFFGEGSRLTVL.

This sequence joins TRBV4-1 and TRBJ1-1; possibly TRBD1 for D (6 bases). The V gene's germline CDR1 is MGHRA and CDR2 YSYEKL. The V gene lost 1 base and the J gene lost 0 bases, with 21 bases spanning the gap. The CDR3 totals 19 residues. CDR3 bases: TGCGCCAGCAGCCAAGCCTCAACAGGGAGGGGTTCTGTGAACACTGAAGCTTTCTTT. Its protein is CASSQASTGRGSVNTEAFF.

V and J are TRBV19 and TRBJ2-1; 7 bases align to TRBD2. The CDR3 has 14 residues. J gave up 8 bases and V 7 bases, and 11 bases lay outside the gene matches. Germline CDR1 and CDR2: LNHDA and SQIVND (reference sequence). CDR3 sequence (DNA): TGTGCCAGTAAAGGGGCGGGAGTGGTCTATGAGCAGTTCTTC. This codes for CASKGAGVVYEQFF.

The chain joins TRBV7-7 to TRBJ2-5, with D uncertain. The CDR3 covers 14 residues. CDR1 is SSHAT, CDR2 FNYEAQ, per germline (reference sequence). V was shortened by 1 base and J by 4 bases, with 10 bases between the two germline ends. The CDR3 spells CASSLGPGGETQYF. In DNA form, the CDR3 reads TGTGCCAGCAGCTTAGGTCCAGGCGGAGAGACCCAGTACTTC.

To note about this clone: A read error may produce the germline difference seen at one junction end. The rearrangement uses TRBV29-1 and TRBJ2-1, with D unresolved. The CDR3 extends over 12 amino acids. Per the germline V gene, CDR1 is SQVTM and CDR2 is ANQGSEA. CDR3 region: CSVMFVYQLYVF. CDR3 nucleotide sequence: TGCAGCGTTATGTTCGTTTACCAGTTGTACGTCTTC.

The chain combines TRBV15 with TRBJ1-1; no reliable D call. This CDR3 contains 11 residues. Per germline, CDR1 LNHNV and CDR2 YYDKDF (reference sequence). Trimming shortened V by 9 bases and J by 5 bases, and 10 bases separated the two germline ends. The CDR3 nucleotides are TGTGCCACACAAAGGGAAACTGAAGCTTTCTTT. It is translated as CATQRETEAFF.

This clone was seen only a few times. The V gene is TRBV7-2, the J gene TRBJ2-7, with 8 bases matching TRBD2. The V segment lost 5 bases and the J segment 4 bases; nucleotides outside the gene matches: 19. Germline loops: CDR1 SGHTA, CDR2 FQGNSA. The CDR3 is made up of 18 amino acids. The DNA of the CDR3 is TGTGCCAGCAGCACGAAGACTAGCGCCACGACCTATATATACGAGCAGTACTTC. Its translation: CASSTKTSATTYIYEQYF.

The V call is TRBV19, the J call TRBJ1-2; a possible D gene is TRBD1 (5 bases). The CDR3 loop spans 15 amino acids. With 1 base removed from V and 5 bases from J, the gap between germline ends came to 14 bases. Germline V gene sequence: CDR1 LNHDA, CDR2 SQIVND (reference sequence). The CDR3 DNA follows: TGTGCCAGTAGTATAGCTGGGGACGGGGAGTATGGCTACACCTTC. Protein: CASSIAGDGEYGYTF.

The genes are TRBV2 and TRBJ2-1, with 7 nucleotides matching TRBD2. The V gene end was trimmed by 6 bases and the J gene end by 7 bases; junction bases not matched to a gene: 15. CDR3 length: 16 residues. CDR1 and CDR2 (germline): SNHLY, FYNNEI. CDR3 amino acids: CASRPPLASGRNEQFF. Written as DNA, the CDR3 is TGTGCCAGCAGACCCCCTTTGGCTAGCGGTCGGAATGAGCAGTTCTTC. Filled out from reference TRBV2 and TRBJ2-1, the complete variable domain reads EPEVTQTPSHQVTQMGQEVILRCVPISNHLYFYWYRQILGQKVEFLVSFYNNEISEKSEIFDDQFSVERPDGSNFTLKIRSTKLEDSAMYFCASRPPLASGRNEQFFGPGTRLTVL.

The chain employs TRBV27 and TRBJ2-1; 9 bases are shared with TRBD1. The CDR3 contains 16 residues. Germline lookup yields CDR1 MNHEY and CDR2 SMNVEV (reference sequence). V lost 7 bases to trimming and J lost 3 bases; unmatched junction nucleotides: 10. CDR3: CASTLRGTGSYNEQFF. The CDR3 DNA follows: TGTGCCAGCACCCTTCGCGGGACAGGGAGCTACAATGAGCAGTTCTTC.

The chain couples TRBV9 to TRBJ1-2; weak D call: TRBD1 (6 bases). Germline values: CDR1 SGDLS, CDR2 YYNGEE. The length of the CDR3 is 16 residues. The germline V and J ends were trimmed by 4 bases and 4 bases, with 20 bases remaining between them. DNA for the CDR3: TGTGCCAGCAGCCCGTTAAACGGCAGGGGTGCCTATGGCTACACCTTC. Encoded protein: CASSPLNGRGAYGYTF. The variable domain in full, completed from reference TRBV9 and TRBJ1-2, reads DSGVTQTPKHLITATGQRVTLRCSPRSGDLSVYWYQQSLDQGLQFLIQYYNGEERAKGNILERFSAQQFPDLHSELNLSSLELGDSALYFCASSPLNGRGAYGYTFGSGTRLTVV.

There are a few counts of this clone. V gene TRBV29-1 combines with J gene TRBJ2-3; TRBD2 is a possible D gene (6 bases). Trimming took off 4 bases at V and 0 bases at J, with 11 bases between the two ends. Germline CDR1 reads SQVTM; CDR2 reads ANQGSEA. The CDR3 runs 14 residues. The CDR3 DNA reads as TGCAGCGTTGGGGGTAGCGGAAGCACAGATACGCAGTATTTT. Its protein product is CSVGGSGSTDTQYF.

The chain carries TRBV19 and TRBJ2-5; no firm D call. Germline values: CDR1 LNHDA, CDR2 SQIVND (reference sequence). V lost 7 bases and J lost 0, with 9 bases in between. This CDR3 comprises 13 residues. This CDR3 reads CASKSQNQETQYF. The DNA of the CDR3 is TGTGCCAGTAAGAGCCAAAACCAAGAGACCCAGTACTTC.

The CDR3, as DNA: TGCGCCAGCAGCTTTGGTTGGACAGAACTCGATGGCTACACCTTC. Residues: CASSFGWTELDGYTF. V gene TRBV5-1 combines with J gene TRBJ1-2; D possibly corresponds to TRBD1 (6 bases). The CDR3 length is 15 residues. Germline V gives CDR1 SGHRS, CDR2 YFSETQ. Trimming took 2 bases from V and 6 from J, leaving 17 bases between them.

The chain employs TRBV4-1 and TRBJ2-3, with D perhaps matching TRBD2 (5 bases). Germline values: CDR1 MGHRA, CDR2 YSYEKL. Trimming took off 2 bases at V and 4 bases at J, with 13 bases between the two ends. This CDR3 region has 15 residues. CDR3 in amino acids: CASSQTGSSSDTQYF. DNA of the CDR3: TGCGCCAGCAGCCAAACGGGATCAAGTTCAGATACGCAGTATTTT.

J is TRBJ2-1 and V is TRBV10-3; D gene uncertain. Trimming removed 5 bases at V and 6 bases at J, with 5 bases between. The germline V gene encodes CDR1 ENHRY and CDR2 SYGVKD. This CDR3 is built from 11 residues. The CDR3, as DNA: TGTGCCATCAGTATCGGCAATGAGCAGTTCTTC. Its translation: CAISIGNEQFF.

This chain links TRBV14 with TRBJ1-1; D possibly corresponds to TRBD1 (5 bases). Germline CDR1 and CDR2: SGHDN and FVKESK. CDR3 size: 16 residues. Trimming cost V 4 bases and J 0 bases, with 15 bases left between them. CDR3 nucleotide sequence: TGTGCCAGCAGCCCTCGTGGAGGGACCATGAACACTGAAGCTTTCTTT. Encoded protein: CASSPRGGTMNTEAFF.

The CDR3 DNA reads as TGTGCCAGCAGCTTATTCGGGACAGGATCGAACGAGCAGTACTTC. Amino acid sequence: CASSLFGTGSNEQYF. The chain employs TRBV11-3 and TRBJ2-7, with TRBD1 matching over 8 bases. Germline V gives CDR1 SGHNT, CDR2 YENEEA. This CDR3 is 15 amino acids long. Trimming took 2 bases from V and 5 from J; bases not matched to a gene: 8.

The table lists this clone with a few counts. The CDR3 DNA is TGTGCCAGCAGTCAACCCGGGACCGGTAACTATGAGCAGTTCTTC. Protein sequence: CASSQPGTGNYEQFF. This chain uses TRBV28 with TRBJ2-1; either TRBD1 or TRBD2 may supply D (5 bases each). Trimming shortened V by 5 bases and J by 8 bases, and 19 bases separated the two germline ends. CDR3 length: 15 amino acids. Germline CDR1 MDHEN, CDR2 SYDVKM.

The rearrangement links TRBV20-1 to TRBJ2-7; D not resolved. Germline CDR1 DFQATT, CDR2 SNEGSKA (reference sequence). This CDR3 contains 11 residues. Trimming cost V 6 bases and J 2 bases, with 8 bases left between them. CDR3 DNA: TGCAGTGCCAGGAGTCCCTACGAGCAGTACTTC. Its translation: CSARSPYEQYF.